The rows below give T cell receptor beta chains drawn from one sample of a study of blood T cell repertoires in COVID-19. Libraries were prepared by immunoSEQ multiplex PCR; TCRdb keeps only in-frame clonotypes and omits some of them. The table includes 100,000 to 120,000 clones, roughly four fifths detected once. The material sequenced was peripheral blood. The receptors were sampled from a woman between 55 and 75 years old with acute or convalescent COVID-19. CDR3s include the opening cysteine and the closing phenylalanine or tryptophan. The D gene is left open where the match is weak. Size is omitted from some rows. Given values are once, few, many or a class for expanded clones.

D: TRBD1; V: TRBV29-1; size: .; J: TRBJ1-2; CDR3: CSALDRDGYTF; DNA: TGCAGCGCCCTGGACAGGGACGGCTACACCTTC
D: .; V: TRBV6-2/TRBV6-3; size: .; J: TRBJ1-5; CDR3: CASSYAGGNQPQHF; DNA: TGTGCCAGCAGTTACGCGGGCGGAAATCAGCCCCAGCATTTT
D: .; V: TRBV7-2; size: .; J: TRBJ1-2; CDR3: CASSTQTVNYGYTF; DNA: TGTGCCAGCAGCACCCAGACAGTGAACTATGGCTACACCTTC
D: TRBD1; V: TRBV29-1; size: .; J: TRBJ2-7; CDR3: CSTGWGQTYEQYF; DNA: TGCAGCACCGGATGGGGACAGACCTACGAGCAGTACTTC
D: .; V: TRBV15; size: .; J: TRBJ1-5; CDR3: CATSRAPDQPQHF; DNA: TGTGCCACCAGCAGAGCCCCAGATCAGCCCCAGCATTTT
D: TRBD2; V: TRBV14; size: .; J: TRBJ2-5; CDR3: CASSLGLLQETQYF; DNA: TGTGCCAGCAGCCTGGGACTACTCCAAGAGACCCAGTACTTC
D: .; V: TRBV7-2; size: .; J: TRBJ2-3; CDR3: CASSLAPGTDTQYF; DNA: TGTGCCAGCAGCTTAGCGCCGGGGACAGATACGCAGTATTTT
D: .; V: TRBV19; size: .; J: TRBJ1-1; CDR3: CASNPRVGTEAFF; DNA: TGTGCCAGTAACCCCCGGGTCGGCACTGAAGCTTTCTTT
D: .; V: TRBV24-1; size: .; J: TRBJ2-2; CDR3: CATSDPGANTGELFF; DNA: TGTGCCACCAGTGATCCGGGGGCGAACACCGGGGAGCTGTTTTTT
D: .; V: TRBV5-1; size: .; J: TRBJ2-3; CDR3: CASSPLGLTSDTQYF; DNA: TGCGCCAGCAGCCCTCTTGGCCTTACATCCGATACGCAGTATTTT
D: .; V: TRBV20-1; size: few; J: TRBJ2-2; CDR3: CSASALTPGGELFF; DNA: TGCAGTGCTAGTGCTCTGACCCCGGGCGGGGAGCTGTTTTTT
D: TRBD2; V: TRBV20-1; size: .; J: TRBJ2-5; CDR3: CSASWGLKETQYF; DNA: TGCAGTGCTAGTTGGGGACTAAAAGAGACCCAGTACTTC
D: TRBD1; V: TRBV6-2/TRBV6-3; size: .; J: TRBJ2-7; CDR3: CASSPGKPGGYPYEQYF; DNA: TGTGCCAGCAGCCCTGGGAAGCCAGGGGGTTACCCCTACGAGCAGTACTTC
D: .; V: TRBV15; size: .; J: TRBJ1-4; CDR3: CATSRGGTQGEKLFF; DNA: TGTGCCACCAGCAGGGGGGGGACCCAAGGGGAAAAACTGTTTTTT
D: .; V: TRBV3-1/TRBV3-2; size: .; J: TRBJ1-5; CDR3: CASSQDQGLNQPQHF; DNA: TGTGCCAGCAGCCAAGATCAGGGGTTGAATCAGCCCCAGCATTTT
D: TRBD1; V: TRBV7-9; size: .; J: TRBJ1-2; CDR3: CASSAGTGLYGYTF; DNA: TGTGCCAGCAGCGCCGGGACAGGTCTCTATGGCTACACCTTC
D: .; V: TRBV6-5; size: .; J: TRBJ1-5; CDR3: CASSLRGWSQPQHF; DNA: TGTGCCAGCAGTCTCAGGGGATGGAGTCAGCCCCAGCATTTT
D: .; V: TRBV25-1; size: .; J: TRBJ1-1; CDR3: CASREEGSTEAFF; DNA: TGTGCCAGCAGGGAGGAGGGGTCCACTGAAGCTTTCTTT
D: TRBD2; V: TRBV7-2; size: .; J: TRBJ2-7; CDR3: CASRQGRGRGGSYEQYF; DNA: TGTGCCAGCAGACAAGGACGGGGACGGGGGGGCTCGTACGAGCAGTACTTC
D: .; V: TRBV5-6; size: .; J: TRBJ1-5; CDR3: CASSRRVAAQPQHF; DNA: TGTGCCAGCAGCCGTCGTGTGGCTGCTCAGCCCCAGCATTTT
D: .; V: TRBV4-1; size: .; J: TRBJ2-3; CDR3: CASSQGADTQYF; DNA: TGCGCCAGCAGCCAAGGTGCGGATACGCAGTATTTT
D: TRBD1; V: TRBV10-3; size: .; J: TRBJ2-2; CDR3: CAISESTQGDTGELFF; DNA: TGTGCCATCAGTGAGTCGACCCAGGGGGACACCGGGGAGCTGTTTTTT
D: TRBD2; V: TRBV6-6; size: .; J: TRBJ2-1; CDR3: CASSPERGRTYNEQFF; DNA: TGTGCCAGCAGTCCGGAGCGGGGGCGCACCTACAATGAGCAGTTCTTC
D: TRBD2; V: TRBV4-3; size: .; J: TRBJ2-1; CDR3: CASSQDTSGLAGGLYEQFF; DNA: TGCGCCAGCAGCCAAGATACATCAGGGCTAGCGGGGGGGCTCTATGAGCAGTTCTTC
D: .; V: TRBV18; size: .; J: TRBJ1-1; CDR3: CASSPNLQQANTEAFF; DNA: TGTGCCAGCTCACCAAATTTACAACAGGCGAACACTGAAGCTTTCTTT
D: TRBD1; V: TRBV5-1; size: few; J: TRBJ2-2; CDR3: CASSLVTGGRELFF; DNA: TGCGCCAGCAGCTTGGTAACAGGGGGCAGGGAGCTGTTTTTT
D: .; V: TRBV3-1/TRBV3-2; size: once; J: TRBJ1-3; CDR3: CASSQRTGPGNTIYF; DNA: TGTGCCAGCAGCCAGAGAACAGGGCCTGGAAACACCATATATTTT
D: TRBD1; V: TRBV6-1; size: .; J: TRBJ1-2; CDR3: CASSALDRAGDYGYTF; DNA: TGTGCCAGCAGTGCCTTGGACAGGGCGGGGGACTATGGCTACACCTTC
D: .; V: TRBV5-1; size: .; J: TRBJ2-5; CDR3: CASSFGQETQYF; DNA: TGCGCCAGCAGCTTCGGCCAAGAGACCCAGTACTTC